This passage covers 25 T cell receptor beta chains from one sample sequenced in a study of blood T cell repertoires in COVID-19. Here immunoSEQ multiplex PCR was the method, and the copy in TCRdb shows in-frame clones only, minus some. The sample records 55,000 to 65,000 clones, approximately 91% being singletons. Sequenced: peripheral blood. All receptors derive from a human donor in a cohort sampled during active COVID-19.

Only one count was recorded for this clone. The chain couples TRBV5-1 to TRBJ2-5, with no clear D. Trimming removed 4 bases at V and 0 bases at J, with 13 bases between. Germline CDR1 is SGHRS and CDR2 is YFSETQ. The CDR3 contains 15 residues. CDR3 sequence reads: CASSPTFGYQETQYF. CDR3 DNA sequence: TGCGCCAGCAGCCCAACCTTTGGCTACCAAGAGACCCAGTACTTC.

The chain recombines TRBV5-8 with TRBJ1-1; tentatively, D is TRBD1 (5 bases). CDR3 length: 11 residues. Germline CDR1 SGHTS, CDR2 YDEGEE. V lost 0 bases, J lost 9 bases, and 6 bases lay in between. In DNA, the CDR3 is TGTGCCAGCAGCTTGGGACAGAAAGCTTTCTTT. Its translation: CASSLGQKAFF.

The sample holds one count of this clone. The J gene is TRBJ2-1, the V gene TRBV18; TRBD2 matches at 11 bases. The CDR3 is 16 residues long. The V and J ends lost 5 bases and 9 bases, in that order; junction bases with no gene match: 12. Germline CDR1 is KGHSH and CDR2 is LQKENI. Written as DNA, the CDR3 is TGTGCCAGCTCATCATATGTCACTAGCGGGAGAATTGAGCAGTTCTTC. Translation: CASSSYVTSGRIEQFF. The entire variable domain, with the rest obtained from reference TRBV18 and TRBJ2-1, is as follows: NAGVMQNPRHLVRRRGQEARLRCSPMKGHSHVYWYRQLPEEGLKFMVYLQKENIIDESGMPKERFSAEFPKEGPSILRIQQVVRGDSAAYFCASSSYVTSGRIEQFFGPGTRLTVL.

This chain's CDR3 is CASRRHNSPLHF. The CDR3 bases are TGTGCCAGCAGGCGGCACAATTCACCCCTCCACTTT. The V and J genes are TRBV6-5 and TRBJ1-6; no reliable D call. The CDR3 extends over 12 amino acids. The germline V gene encodes CDR1 MNHEY and CDR2 SVGAGI. V was clipped by 6 bases and J by 7 bases, with 7 bases between them.

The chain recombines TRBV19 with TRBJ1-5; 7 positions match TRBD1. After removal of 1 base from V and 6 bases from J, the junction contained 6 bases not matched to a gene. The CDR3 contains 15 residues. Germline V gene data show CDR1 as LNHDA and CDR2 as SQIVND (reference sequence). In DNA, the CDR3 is TGTGCCAGTAGTATAGGTTCAGGGGGAGGTCAGCCCCAGCATTTT. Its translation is CASSIGSGGGQPQHF. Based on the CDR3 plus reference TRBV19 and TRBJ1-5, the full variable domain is DGGITQSPKYLFRKEGQNVTLSCEQNLNHDAMYWYRQDPGQGLRLIYYSQIVNDFQKGDIAEGYSVSREKKESFPLTVTSAQKNPTAFYLCASSIGSGGGQPQHFGDGTRLSIL.

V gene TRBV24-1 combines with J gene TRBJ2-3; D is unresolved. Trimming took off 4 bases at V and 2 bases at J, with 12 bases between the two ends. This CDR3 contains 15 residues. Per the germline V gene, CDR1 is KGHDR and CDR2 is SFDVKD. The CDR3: CATSERAPYTDTQYF. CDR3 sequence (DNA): TGTGCCACCAGTGAACGAGCTCCGTACACAGATACGCAGTATTTT.

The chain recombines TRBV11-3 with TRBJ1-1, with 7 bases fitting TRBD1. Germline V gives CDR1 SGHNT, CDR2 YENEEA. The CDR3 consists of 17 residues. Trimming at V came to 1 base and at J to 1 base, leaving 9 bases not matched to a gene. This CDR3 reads CASSLVYYGTANTEAFF. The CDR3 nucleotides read TGTGCCAGCAGCTTAGTATACTACGGGACAGCGAACACTGAAGCTTTCTTT.

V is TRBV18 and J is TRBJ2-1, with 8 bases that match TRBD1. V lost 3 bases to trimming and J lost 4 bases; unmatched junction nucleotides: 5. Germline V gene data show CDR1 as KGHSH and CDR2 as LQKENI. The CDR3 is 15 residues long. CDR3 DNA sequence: TGTGCCAGCTCACCGCTGGGACAGGTATACAATGAGCAGTTCTTC. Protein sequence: CASSPLGQVYNEQFF. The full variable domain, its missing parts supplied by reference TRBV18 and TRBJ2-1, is NAGVMQNPRHLVRRRGQEARLRCSPMKGHSHVYWYRQLPEEGLKFMVYLQKENIIDESGMPKERFSAEFPKEGPSILRIQQVVRGDSAAYFCASSPLGQVYNEQFFGPGTRLTVL.

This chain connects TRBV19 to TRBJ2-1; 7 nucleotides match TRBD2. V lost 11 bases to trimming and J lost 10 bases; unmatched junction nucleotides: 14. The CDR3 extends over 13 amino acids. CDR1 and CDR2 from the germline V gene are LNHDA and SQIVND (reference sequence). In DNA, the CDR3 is TGTGCCTCTAATTCGGCGGCTAGCGGAGAGCAGTTCTTC. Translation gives CASNSAASGEQFF.

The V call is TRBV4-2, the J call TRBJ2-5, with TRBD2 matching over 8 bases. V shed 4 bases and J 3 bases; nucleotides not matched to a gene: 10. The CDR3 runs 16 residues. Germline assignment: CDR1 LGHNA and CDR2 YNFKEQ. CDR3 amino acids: CASSPGLAVSEETQYF. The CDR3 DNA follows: TGTGCCAGCAGCCCCGGACTAGCAGTCTCGGAAGAGACCCAGTACTTC.

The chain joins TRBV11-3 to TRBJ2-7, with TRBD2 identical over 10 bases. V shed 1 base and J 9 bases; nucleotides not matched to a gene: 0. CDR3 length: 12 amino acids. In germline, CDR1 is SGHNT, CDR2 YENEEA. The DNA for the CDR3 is TGTGCCAGCAGCTTAGCTAGCGGGAGGCAGTACTTC. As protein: CASSLASGRQYF.

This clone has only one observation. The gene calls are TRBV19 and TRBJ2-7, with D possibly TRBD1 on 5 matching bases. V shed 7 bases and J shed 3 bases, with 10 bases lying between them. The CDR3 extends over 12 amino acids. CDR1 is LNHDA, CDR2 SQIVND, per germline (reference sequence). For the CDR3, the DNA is TGTGCCAGTACCAGGGATGGCTACGAGCAGTACTTC. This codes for CASTRDGYEQYF.

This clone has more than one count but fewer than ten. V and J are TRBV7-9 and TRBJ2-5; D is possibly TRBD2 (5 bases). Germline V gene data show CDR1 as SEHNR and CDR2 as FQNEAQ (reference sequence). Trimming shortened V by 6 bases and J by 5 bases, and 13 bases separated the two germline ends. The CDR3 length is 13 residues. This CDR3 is CASRQLVLETQYF. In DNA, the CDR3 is TGTGCCAGCAGGCAACTAGTTTTGGAGACCCAGTACTTC. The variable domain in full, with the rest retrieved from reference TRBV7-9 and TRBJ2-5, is DTGVSQNPRHKITKRGQNVTFRCDPISEHNRLYWYRQTLGQGPEFLTYFQNEAQLEKSRLLSDRFSAERPKGSFSTLEIQRTEQGDSAMYLCASRQLVLETQYFGPGTRLLVL.

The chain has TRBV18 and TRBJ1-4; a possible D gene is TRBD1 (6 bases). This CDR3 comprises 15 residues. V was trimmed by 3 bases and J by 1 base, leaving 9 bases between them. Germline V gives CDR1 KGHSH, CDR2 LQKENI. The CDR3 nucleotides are TGTGCCAGCTCACCCGACAGGAGAACTAATGAAAAACTGTTTTTT. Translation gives CASSPDRRTNEKLFF. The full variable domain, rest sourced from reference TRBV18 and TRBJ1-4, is NAGVMQNPRHLVRRRGQEARLRCSPMKGHSHVYWYRQLPEEGLKFMVYLQKENIIDESGMPKERFSAEFPKEGPSILRIQQVVRGDSAAYFCASSPDRRTNEKLFFGSGTQLSVL.

CDR3 coding DNA: TGCGCCAGCAGCCTAACCGGGACACTCCCCAACGAGCAGTACTTC. Translating gives CASSLTGTLPNEQYF. The rearrangement links TRBV4-3 to TRBJ2-7, with a weak D call TRBD1 (6 bases). This CDR3 is 15 amino acids long. Germline CDR1 LGHNA, CDR2 YSLEER. V was trimmed by 4 bases and J by 5 bases, leaving 18 bases between them.

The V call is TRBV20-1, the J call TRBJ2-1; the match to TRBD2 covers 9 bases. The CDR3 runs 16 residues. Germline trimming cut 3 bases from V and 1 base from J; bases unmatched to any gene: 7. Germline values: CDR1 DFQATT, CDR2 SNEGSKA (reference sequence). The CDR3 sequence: CSASWTAGGSYNEQFF. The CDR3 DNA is TGCAGTGCTAGTTGGACAGCGGGAGGTTCCTACAATGAGCAGTTCTTC.

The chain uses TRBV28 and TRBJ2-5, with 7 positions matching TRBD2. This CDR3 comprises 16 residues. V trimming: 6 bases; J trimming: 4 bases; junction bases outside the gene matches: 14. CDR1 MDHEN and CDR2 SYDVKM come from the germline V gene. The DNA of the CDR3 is TGTGCCAGCAGCCCGACCCGTGGGCGGACTAGAGAGACCCAGTACTTC. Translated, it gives CASSPTRGRTRETQYF. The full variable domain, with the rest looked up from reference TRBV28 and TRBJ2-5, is DVKVTQSSRYLVKRTGEKVFLECVQDMDHENMFWYRQDPGLGLRLIYFSYDVKMKEKGDIPEGYSVSREKKERFSLILESASTNQTSMYLCASSPTRGRTRETQYFGPGTRLLVL.

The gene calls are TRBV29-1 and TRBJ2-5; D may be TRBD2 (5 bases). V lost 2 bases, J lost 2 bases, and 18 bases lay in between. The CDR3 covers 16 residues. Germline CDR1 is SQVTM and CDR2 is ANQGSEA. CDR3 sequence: CSVETEPGGFQETQYF. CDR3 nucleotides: TGCAGCGTTGAAACCGAACCAGGAGGTTTTCAAGAGACCCAGTACTTC.

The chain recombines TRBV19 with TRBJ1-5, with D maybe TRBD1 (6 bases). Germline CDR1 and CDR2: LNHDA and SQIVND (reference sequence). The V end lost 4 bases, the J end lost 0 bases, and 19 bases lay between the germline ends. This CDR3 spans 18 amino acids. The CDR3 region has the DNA TGTGCCAGTAGTAGCCGCTCGTCAGGGGCGAATAGCAATCAGCCCCAGCATTTT. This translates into CASSSRSSGANSNQPQHF. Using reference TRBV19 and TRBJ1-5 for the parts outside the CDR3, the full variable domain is DGGITQSPKYLFRKEGQNVTLSCEQNLNHDAMYWYRQDPGQGLRLIYYSQIVNDFQKGDIAEGYSVSREKKESFPLTVTSAQKNPTAFYLCASSSRSSGANSNQPQHFGDGTRLSIL.

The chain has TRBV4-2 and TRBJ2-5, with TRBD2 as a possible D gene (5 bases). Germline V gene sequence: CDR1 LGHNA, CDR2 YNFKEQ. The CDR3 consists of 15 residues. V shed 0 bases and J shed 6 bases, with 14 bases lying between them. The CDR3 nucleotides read TGTGCCAGCAGCCAAGATGCTAGTGAGGGAAAGACCCAGTACTTC. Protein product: CASSQDASEGKTQYF.

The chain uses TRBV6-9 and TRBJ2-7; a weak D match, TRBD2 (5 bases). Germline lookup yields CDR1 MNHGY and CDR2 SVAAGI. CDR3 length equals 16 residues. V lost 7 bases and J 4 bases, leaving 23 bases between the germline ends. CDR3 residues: CASNSLGVRDIYEQYF. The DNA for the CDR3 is TGTGCCAGCAACTCACTAGGTGTAAGGGATATTTACGAGCAGTACTTC.

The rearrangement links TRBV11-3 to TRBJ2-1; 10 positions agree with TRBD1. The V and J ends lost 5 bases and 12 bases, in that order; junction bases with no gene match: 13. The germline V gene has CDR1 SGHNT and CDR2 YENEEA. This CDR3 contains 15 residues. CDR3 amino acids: CASSRSGTGAIWQFF. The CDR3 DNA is TGTGCCAGCAGCCGATCCGGGACAGGGGCAATTTGGCAGTTCTTC.

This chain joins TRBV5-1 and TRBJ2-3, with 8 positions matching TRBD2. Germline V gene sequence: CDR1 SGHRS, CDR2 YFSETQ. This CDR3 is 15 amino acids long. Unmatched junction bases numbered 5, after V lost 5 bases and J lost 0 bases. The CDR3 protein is CASRLAGISTDTQYF. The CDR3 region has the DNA TGCGCCAGCAGGTTAGCGGGGATTAGCACAGATACGCAGTATTTT.

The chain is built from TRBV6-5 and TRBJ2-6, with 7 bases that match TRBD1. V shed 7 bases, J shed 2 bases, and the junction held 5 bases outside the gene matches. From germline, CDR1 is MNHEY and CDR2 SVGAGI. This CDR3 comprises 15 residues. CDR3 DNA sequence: TGTGCCAGCACGACAGGGCGGACTGGGGCCAACGTCCTGACTTTC. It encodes CASTTGRTGANVLTF.

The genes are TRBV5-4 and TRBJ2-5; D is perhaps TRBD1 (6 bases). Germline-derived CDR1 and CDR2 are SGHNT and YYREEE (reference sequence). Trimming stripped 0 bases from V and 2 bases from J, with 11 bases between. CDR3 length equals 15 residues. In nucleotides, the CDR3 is TGTGCCAGCAGCTTGGGGCCGACAGGACAAGAGACCCAGTACTTC. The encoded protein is CASSLGPTGQETQYF.